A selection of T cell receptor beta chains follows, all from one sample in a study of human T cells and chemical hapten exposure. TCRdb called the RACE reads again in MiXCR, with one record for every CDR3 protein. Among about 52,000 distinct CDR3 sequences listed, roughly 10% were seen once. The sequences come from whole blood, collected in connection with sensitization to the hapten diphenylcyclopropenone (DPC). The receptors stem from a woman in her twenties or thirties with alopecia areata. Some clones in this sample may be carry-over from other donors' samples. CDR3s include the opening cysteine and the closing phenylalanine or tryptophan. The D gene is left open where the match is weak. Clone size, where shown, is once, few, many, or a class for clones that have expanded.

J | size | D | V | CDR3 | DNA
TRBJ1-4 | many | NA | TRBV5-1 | CASSLGDGKLFF | TGCGCCAGCAGCTTGGGTGATGGAAAACTGTTTTTT
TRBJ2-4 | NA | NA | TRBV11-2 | CASSLKAREAKNIQYF | TGTGCCAGCAGCTTAAAGGCCAGGGAAGCCAAAAACATTCAGTACTTC
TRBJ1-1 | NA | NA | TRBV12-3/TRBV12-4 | CASSGPSSEAFF | TGTGCCAGCAGTGGCCCCAGTTCTGAGGCTTTCTTT
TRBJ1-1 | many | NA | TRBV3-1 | CASSHRRNTEAFF | TGTGCCAGCAGCCATCGACGAAACACTGAAGCTTTCTTT
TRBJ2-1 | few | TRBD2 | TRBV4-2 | CASSQDAASGGGEQFF | TGTGCCAGCAGCCAAGATGCCGCTAGCGGGGGCGGTGAGCAGTTCTTC
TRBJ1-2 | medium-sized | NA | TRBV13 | CASSLSRDNYGDTF | TGTGCCAGCAGCTTATCTCGGGATAACTATGGCGACACCTTC
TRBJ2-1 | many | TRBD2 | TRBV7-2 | CASSSPASGGREQFF | TGTGCCAGCAGCTCCCCCGCTAGCGGGGGAAGAGAGCAGTTCTTC
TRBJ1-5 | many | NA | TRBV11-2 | CASSLGTGNQPQHF | TGTGCCAGCAGCCTAGGGACCGGCAATCAGCCCCAGCATTTT
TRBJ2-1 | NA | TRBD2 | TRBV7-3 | CASSTIAGGPYNEQFF | TGTGCCAGCAGCACCATAGCGGGGGGCCCCTACAATGAGCAGTTCTTC
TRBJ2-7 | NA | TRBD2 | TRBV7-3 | CASSYLPGLADEQYF | TGTGCCAGCAGCTACTTACCGGGACTAGCGGACGAGCAGTACTTC
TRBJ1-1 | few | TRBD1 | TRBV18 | CASSFGTGRNTEAFF | TGTGCCAGCTCATTCGGGACAGGTAGGAACACTGAAGCTTTCTTT
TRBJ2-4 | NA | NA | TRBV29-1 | CSVKETGDIQYF | TGCAGCGTTAAGGAGACCGGGGACATTCAGTACTTC
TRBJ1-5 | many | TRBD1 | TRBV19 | CASRRKTGAYSNQPQHF | TGTGCCAGTAGGCGGAAGACAGGGGCCTATAGCAATCAGCCCCAGCATTTT
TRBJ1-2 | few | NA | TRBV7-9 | CASSLEGFYGYTF | TGTGCCAGCAGCTTGGAAGGCTTCTATGGCTACACCTTC
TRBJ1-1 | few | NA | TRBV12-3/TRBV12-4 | CASSLLGTLNTEAFF | TGTGCCAGCAGTTTACTCGGGACACTGAACACTGAAGCTTTCTTT
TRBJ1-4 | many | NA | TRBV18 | CASSEQRGIGEKLFF | TGTGCCAGCTCAGAGCAAAGGGGGATTGGTGAAAAACTGTTTTTT
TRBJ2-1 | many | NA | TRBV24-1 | CATTDSYNEQFF | TGTGCCACCACAGACAGTTACAATGAGCAGTTCTTC
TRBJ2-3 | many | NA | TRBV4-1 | CASSQEGRVTDTQYF | TGCGCCAGCAGCCAAGAAGGCAGGGTGACAGATACGCAGTATTTT
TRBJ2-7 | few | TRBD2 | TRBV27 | CASTHRASGGYEQYF | TGTGCCAGCACCCATAGGGCTAGCGGGGGCTACGAGCAGTACTTC
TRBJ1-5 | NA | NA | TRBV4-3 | CASSQDVGPDQPQHF | TGCGCCAGCAGCCAAGATGTCGGTCCAGATCAGCCCCAGCATTTT
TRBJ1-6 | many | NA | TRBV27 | CASSFGQGNSPLHF | TGTGCCAGCAGTTTCGGGCAGGGGAATTCACCCCTCCACTTT
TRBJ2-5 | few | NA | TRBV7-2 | CASSQEWQETQYF | TGTGCCAGCAGCCAAGAATGGCAAGAGACCCAGTACTTC
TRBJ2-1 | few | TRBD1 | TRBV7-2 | CASSLGGQGAVVYNEQFF | TGTGCCAGCAGCTTAGGGGGACAGGGGGCGGTGGTCTACAATGAGCAGTTCTTC
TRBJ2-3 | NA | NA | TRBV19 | CASKPGTSTDTQYF | TGTGCCAGTAAACCAGGGACTAGCACAGATACGCAGTATTTT
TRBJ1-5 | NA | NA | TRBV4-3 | CASSQVLNQPQHF | TGCGCCAGCAGCCAAGTCCTTAATCAGCCCCAGCATTTT
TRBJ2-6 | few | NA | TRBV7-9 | CASSSRKFGANVLTF | TGTGCCAGCAGCTCCAGGAAGTTTGGGGCCAACGTCCTGACTTTC
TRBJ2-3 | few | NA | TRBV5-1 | CASSLGQQGGTQYF | TGCGCCAGCAGCTTGGGCCAACAAGGGGGTACGCAGTATTTT
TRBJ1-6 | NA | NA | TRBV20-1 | CSARDSQRGIYNSPLHF | TGCAGTGCTAGAGATTCCCAACGGGGGATCTATAATTCACCCCTCCACTTT
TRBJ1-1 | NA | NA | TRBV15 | CATSRDLGQTNTEAFF | TGTGCCACCAGCAGAGATCTCGGACAGACGAACACTGAAGCTTTCTTT
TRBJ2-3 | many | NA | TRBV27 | CASSSRQPTDTQYF | TGTGCCAGCAGTTCAAGGCAGCCCACAGATACGCAGTATTTT
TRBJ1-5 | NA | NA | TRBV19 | CASSIGGRQPQHF | TGTGCCAGTAGTATAGGGGGCCGGCAGCCCCAGCATTTT
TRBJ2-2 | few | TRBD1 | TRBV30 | CAWSAGTGGAGELFF | TGTGCCTGGAGTGCCGGGACAGGGGGCGCCGGGGAGCTGTTTTTT
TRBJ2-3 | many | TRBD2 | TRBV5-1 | CASSLIAGGTDTQYF | TGCGCCAGCAGCTTGATAGCGGGGGGCACAGATACGCAGTATTTT
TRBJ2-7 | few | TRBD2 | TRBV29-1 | CSVDTSGGLGEQYF | TGCAGCGTTGATACTAGCGGGGGCCTCGGCGAGCAGTACTTC
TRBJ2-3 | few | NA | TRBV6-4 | CASSQGDFETDTQYF | TGTGCCAGCTCGCAGGGGGACTTTGAGACAGATACGCAGTATTTT
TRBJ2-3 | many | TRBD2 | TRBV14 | CASSPTGGEDTQYF | TGTGCCAGCAGCCCCACGGGAGGGGAAGATACGCAGTATTTT
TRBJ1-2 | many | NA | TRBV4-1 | CASSQDIRQTQGYTF | TGCGCCAGCAGCCAAGACATCCGGCAAACTCAAGGCTACACCTTC
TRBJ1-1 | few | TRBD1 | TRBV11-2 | CASSPLQGGINTEAFF | TGTGCCAGCAGCCCCCTGCAGGGGGGAATTAACACTGAAGCTTTCTTT
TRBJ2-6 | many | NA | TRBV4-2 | CASSQGRSVSGANVLTF | TGTGCCAGCAGCCAAGGCCGTTCAGTCTCTGGGGCCAACGTCCTGACTTTC
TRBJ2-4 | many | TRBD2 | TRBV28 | CASSLILRAGENIQYF | TGTGCCAGCAGTTTAATTCTTCGAGCGGGGGAAAACATTCAGTACTTC